Included here is one T cell receptor beta chain sequence, with context. Its matching antigen is unknown. This entry belongs to a study of OX40 agonist ivuxolimab in advanced cancers. On the study more broadly: From roughly 23 to 85 years was the age range, with a mean of roughly 59 years, and around 84% were male.

Whole-study results and caveats: In CD8+ T cells, expanded clones were on average more numerous than in CD4+.

Generated by immunoSEQ multiplex PCR, the TCRdb table keeps only in-frame clones and is missing some. The repertoire includes some 34,000 clones, around 84% of them detected once, and more than 10% sits in the top ten. The TCR sequence derives from an adult with an advanced solid tumor such as melanoma, head and neck, liver or kidney cancer. Specimen: CD4+ or CD8+ T cells sorted from blood, collected in a trial of the OX40 agonist ivuxolimab.

CDR3: CATSRGREGNEQFF. The CDR3 DNA follows: TGTGCCACCTCGCGGGGGCGGGAGGGCAATGAGCAGTTCTTC. The V gene is TRBV11-2, the J gene TRBJ2-1; 9 bases are a match to TRBD2. V was clipped by 10 bases and J by 6 bases; unmatched bases: 10. Germline assignment: CDR1 SGHAT and CDR2 FQNNGV. The CDR3 loop spans 14 amino acids.